These T cell receptor beta chains were read from a single sample in a study of CD39 and CD103 CD8 tumor-infiltrating T cells. Assay: immunoSEQ multiplex PCR; the TCRdb copy retains only in-frame clones and omits some. This sample has approximately 17,000 clones, with 85% to 95% found just once. The sequenced material came from CD8+ T cells sorted from blood. Every receptor here comes from a human donor with head and neck squamous cell carcinoma. The CDR3 runs from the conserved cysteine through the conserved F or W. A D gene is named only where the DNA matches it firmly. Expanded clones are given a class, and other clones once, few, many or no size at all.

v_gene: TRBV9
j_gene: TRBJ1-1
abundance: few
d_gene: TRBD1
CDR3aa: CASSALTGRNTEAFF
CDR3nt: TGTGCCAGCAGCGCCCTGACAGGGAGGAACACTGAAGCTTTCTTT

v_gene: TRBV6-5
j_gene: TRBJ1-1
abundance: -
d_gene: -
CDR3aa: CASSSAFRTTEAFF
CDR3nt: TGTGCCAGCAGTTCCGCCTTTAGGACCACTGAAGCTTTCTTT

v_gene: TRBV10-3
j_gene: TRBJ2-7
abundance: once
d_gene: TRBD2
CDR3aa: CAISGTSGGRYEQYF
CDR3nt: TGTGCCATCAGTGGGACTAGCGGGGGGAGATACGAGCAGTACTTC

v_gene: TRBV5-1
j_gene: TRBJ2-5
abundance: -
d_gene: -
CDR3aa: CASTPSFQETQYF
CDR3nt: TGCGCCAGCACCCCGTCGTTCCAAGAGACCCAGTACTTC

v_gene: TRBV7-9
j_gene: TRBJ2-2
abundance: -
d_gene: -
CDR3aa: CASSTPQGNTGELFF
CDR3nt: TGTGCCAGCAGCACCCCGCAGGGGAACACCGGGGAGCTGTTTTTT

v_gene: TRBV19
j_gene: TRBJ1-2
abundance: -
d_gene: -
CDR3aa: CASTLTMTTYVSCTF
CDR3nt: TGTGCCAGTACCCTGACGATGACAACCTATGTCTCATGCACCTTC

v_gene: TRBV28
j_gene: TRBJ2-5
abundance: -
d_gene: TRBD1
CDR3aa: CASSPDRVAKETQYF
CDR3nt: TGTGCCAGCAGTCCGGACAGGGTAGCTAAAGAGACCCAGTACTTC

v_gene: TRBV29-1
j_gene: TRBJ1-1
abundance: -
d_gene: -
CDR3aa: CSVEIRRIMNTEAFF
CDR3nt: TGCAGCGTTGAAATTCGGCGGATCATGAACACTGAAGCTTTCTTT

v_gene: TRBV7-3
j_gene: TRBJ2-5
abundance: -
d_gene: TRBD2
CDR3aa: CASSLTAPASGWGGQETQYF
CDR3nt: TGTGCCAGCAGCTTAACGGCGCCGGCCTCAGGGTGGGGGGGACAAGAGACCCAGTACTTC

v_gene: TRBV29-1
j_gene: TRBJ1-1
abundance: -
d_gene: TRBD1
CDR3aa: CSVAGTGVLGTGTEAFF
CDR3nt: TGCAGCGTTGCCGGGACAGGAGTTCTGGGTACGGGCACTGAAGCTTTCTTT

v_gene: TRBV5-4
j_gene: TRBJ2-2
abundance: -
d_gene: -
CDR3aa: CASSLDQDGNTGELFF
CDR3nt: TGTGCCAGCAGCTTGGACCAGGACGGCAACACCGGGGAGCTGTTTTTT

v_gene: TRBV6-1
j_gene: TRBJ1-3
abundance: -
d_gene: TRBD1
CDR3aa: CASSRDRSSGNTIYF
CDR3nt: TGTGCCAGCAGCAGGGACAGGAGTAGCGGAAACACCATATATTTT

v_gene: TRBV5-4
j_gene: TRBJ2-7
abundance: -
d_gene: -
CDR3aa: CASSSTWTAVRYEQYF
CDR3nt: TGTGCCAGCAGCTCAACATGGACAGCGGTTCGTTACGAGCAGTACTTC

v_gene: TRBV6-1
j_gene: TRBJ1-6
abundance: -
d_gene: TRBD1
CDR3aa: CASSEEGQGGSPLHF
CDR3nt: TGTGCCAGCAGTGAAGAGGGACAGGGTGGCTCACCCCTCCACTTT

v_gene: TRBV7-3
j_gene: TRBJ2-1
abundance: -
d_gene: -
CDR3aa: CASSVGYGPYNEQFF
CDR3nt: TGTGCCAGCAGCGTAGGGTACGGCCCATACAATGAGCAGTTCTTC

v_gene: TRBV6-5
j_gene: TRBJ2-2
abundance: -
d_gene: TRBD1
CDR3aa: CASSYGQGAPGELFF
CDR3nt: TGTGCCAGCAGTTACGGGCAGGGGGCACCCGGGGAGCTGTTTTTT

v_gene: TRBV2
j_gene: TRBJ1-1
abundance: -
d_gene: TRBD1
CDR3aa: CASSFSGQGERLNTEAFF
CDR3nt: TGTGCCAGCAGCTTCTCAGGACAGGGGGAACGGCTGAACACTGAAGCTTTCTTT

v_gene: TRBV9
j_gene: TRBJ1-2
abundance: -
d_gene: TRBD1
CDR3aa: CASSVSSGTGGYGYTF
CDR3nt: TGTGCCAGCAGCGTTTCGTCGGGGACAGGGGGCTATGGCTACACCTTC

v_gene: TRBV7-9
j_gene: TRBJ1-1
abundance: -
d_gene: TRBD1
CDR3aa: CASRGVGTGGRNTEAFF
CDR3nt: TGTGCCAGCAGGGGAGTCGGGACAGGGGGCAGGAACACTGAAGCTTTCTTT

v_gene: TRBV4-1
j_gene: TRBJ1-6
abundance: few
d_gene: -
CDR3aa: CASSQANVRNYNSPLHF
CDR3nt: TGCGCCAGCAGCCAAGCTAACGTTAGAAACTATAATTCACCCCTCCACTTT

v_gene: TRBV4-1
j_gene: TRBJ2-7
abundance: -
d_gene: -
CDR3aa: CASSQVTAYEQYF
CDR3nt: TGCGCCAGCAGCCAAGTCACAGCTTACGAGCAGTACTTC

v_gene: TRBV2
j_gene: TRBJ2-2
abundance: -
d_gene: -
CDR3aa: CASSERVGNTGELFF
CDR3nt: TGTGCCAGCAGTGAACGAGTGGGGAACACCGGGGAGCTGTTTTTT

v_gene: TRBV10-1
j_gene: TRBJ1-3
abundance: once
d_gene: -
CDR3aa: CASSPRSGNTIYF
CDR3nt: TGCGCCAGCAGTCCTCGTTCTGGAAACACCATATATTTT

v_gene: TRBV4-1
j_gene: TRBJ2-7
abundance: -
d_gene: TRBD1
CDR3aa: CASSVKGTGNGWEQYF
CDR3nt: TGCGCCAGCAGCGTCAAAGGGACAGGTAACGGGTGGGAGCAGTACTTC

v_gene: TRBV28
j_gene: TRBJ2-7
abundance: -
d_gene: -
CDR3aa: CASSLRGPLYEQYF
CDR3nt: TGTGCCAGCAGTTTGCGGGGGCCTCTTTACGAGCAGTACTTC

v_gene: TRBV28
j_gene: TRBJ2-6
abundance: -
d_gene: -
CDR3aa: CASSFRGPGANVLTF
CDR3nt: TGTGCCAGCAGTTTTCGAGGGCCGGGGGCCAACGTCCTGACTTTC

v_gene: TRBV7-9
j_gene: TRBJ2-2
abundance: -
d_gene: -
CDR3aa: CASSLVILPSEGTGELFF
CDR3nt: TGTGCCAGCAGCTTAGTAATCCTGCCTAGCGAAGGCACCGGGGAGCTGTTTTTT

v_gene: TRBV2
j_gene: TRBJ2-5
abundance: -
d_gene: -
CDR3aa: CASTTGYQETQYF
CDR3nt: TGTGCCAGCACTACAGGGTACCAAGAGACCCAGTACTTC

v_gene: TRBV7-9
j_gene: TRBJ1-2
abundance: -
d_gene: -
CDR3aa: CASRDSLNNYGYTF
CDR3nt: TGTGCCAGCAGAGACTCCTTAAATAACTATGGCTACACCTTC

v_gene: TRBV4-1
j_gene: TRBJ1-1
abundance: medium-sized
d_gene: TRBD1
CDR3aa: CASSQGAGGNTEAFF
CDR3nt: TGCGCCAGCAGCCAAGGTGCAGGGGGCAACACTGAAGCTTTCTTT

v_gene: TRBV7-9
j_gene: TRBJ1-2
abundance: -
d_gene: -
CDR3aa: CASSQIWVTYGYTF
CDR3nt: TGTGCCAGCAGCCAAATCTGGGTTACCTATGGCTACACCTTC

v_gene: TRBV7-9
j_gene: TRBJ1-1
abundance: -
d_gene: -
CDR3aa: CASSSTGFYTEAFF
CDR3nt: TGTGCCAGCAGCTCCACGGGTTTCTACACTGAAGCTTTCTTT

v_gene: TRBV4-1
j_gene: TRBJ1-1
abundance: -
d_gene: -
CDR3aa: CASSLPSGETEAFF
CDR3nt: TGCGCCAGCAGCCTTCCCTCAGGGGAGACTGAAGCTTTCTTT

v_gene: TRBV5-1
j_gene: TRBJ1-1
abundance: -
d_gene: -
CDR3aa: CASSYVPNTEAFF
CDR3nt: TGCGCCAGCAGCTATGTCCCAAACACTGAAGCTTTCTTT

v_gene: TRBV6-5
j_gene: TRBJ2-1
abundance: -
d_gene: -
CDR3aa: CASSYEGGSNEQFF
CDR3nt: TGTGCCAGCAGTTACGAGGGGGGCAGCAATGAGCAGTTCTTC

v_gene: TRBV6-7
j_gene: TRBJ1-2
abundance: -
d_gene: -
CDR3aa: CASSYSISGNGYTF
CDR3nt: TGTGCCAGCAGTTACTCGATCTCAGGGAATGGCTACACCTTC

v_gene: TRBV9
j_gene: TRBJ1-2
abundance: -
d_gene: -
CDR3aa: CASSVATGNYGYTF
CDR3nt: TGTGCCAGCAGCGTAGCTACGGGGAACTATGGCTACACCTTC

v_gene: TRBV5-8
j_gene: TRBJ2-3
abundance: -
d_gene: TRBD2
CDR3aa: CASSSLGSGEADTQYF
CDR3nt: TGTGCCAGCAGCTCGCTGGGTAGCGGGGAGGCAGATACGCAGTATTTT

v_gene: TRBV7-6
j_gene: TRBJ2-5
abundance: -
d_gene: TRBD2
CDR3aa: CASSFELARAETQYF
CDR3nt: TGTGCCAGCAGCTTTGAACTAGCGCGTGCGGAGACCCAGTACTTC

v_gene: TRBV27
j_gene: TRBJ1-1
abundance: -
d_gene: TRBD1
CDR3aa: CASSKDRGLGTEAFF
CDR3nt: TGTGCCAGCAGTAAAGACAGGGGGCTCGGCACTGAAGCTTTCTTT

v_gene: TRBV5-4
j_gene: TRBJ1-3
abundance: -
d_gene: -
CDR3aa: CASSLGGNTIYF
CDR3nt: TGTGCCAGCAGCTTGGGAGGGAACACCATATATTTT

v_gene: TRBV4-1
j_gene: TRBJ2-3
abundance: -
d_gene: TRBD2
CDR3aa: CASSQDRLSGGYTQYF
CDR3nt: TGCGCCAGCAGCCAAGATCGCCTTAGCGGGGGATATACGCAGTATTTT

v_gene: TRBV10-2
j_gene: TRBJ2-1
abundance: -
d_gene: -
CDR3aa: CASSATSYNEQFF
CDR3nt: TGCGCCAGCAGTGCGACCAGCTACAATGAGCAGTTCTTC

v_gene: TRBV2
j_gene: TRBJ1-5
abundance: -
d_gene: -
CDR3aa: CASSTDWDSNQPQHF
CDR3nt: TGTGCCAGCAGCACCGATTGGGATAGCAATCAGCCCCAGCATTTT

v_gene: TRBV2
j_gene: TRBJ1-1
abundance: -
d_gene: -
CDR3aa: CASSPLDSQYNTEAFF
CDR3nt: TGTGCCAGCAGTCCACTAGACAGCCAATATAACACTGAAGCTTTCTTT

v_gene: TRBV28
j_gene: TRBJ2-4
abundance: -
d_gene: -
CDR3aa: CASSYGPGDIQYF
CDR3nt: TGTGCCAGCAGTTACGGGCCTGGGGACATTCAGTACTTC

v_gene: TRBV5-8
j_gene: TRBJ2-7
abundance: once
d_gene: -
CDR3aa: CASSPSYEQYF
CDR3nt: TGTGCCAGCAGCCCTTCCTACGAGCAGTACTTC

v_gene: TRBV15
j_gene: TRBJ1-1
abundance: -
d_gene: -
CDR3aa: CATSRDLSHTEAFF
CDR3nt: TGTGCCACCAGCAGAGATCTCAGCCACACTGAAGCTTTCTTT

v_gene: TRBV4-1
j_gene: TRBJ1-1
abundance: -
d_gene: TRBD1
CDR3aa: CASSQGRDSMNTEAFF
CDR3nt: TGCGCCAGCAGCCAAGGAAGGGACAGCATGAACACTGAAGCTTTCTTT

v_gene: TRBV2
j_gene: TRBJ1-1
abundance: -
d_gene: TRBD1
CDR3aa: CASGQGFITEAFF
CDR3nt: TGTGCCAGCGGACAGGGTTTTATCACTGAAGCTTTCTTT

v_gene: TRBV13
j_gene: TRBJ2-7
abundance: -
d_gene: -
CDR3aa: CASSYSGTPYEQYF
CDR3nt: TGTGCCAGCAGCTATTCCGGGACTCCCTACGAGCAGTACTTC

v_gene: TRBV25-1
j_gene: TRBJ2-1
abundance: -
d_gene: TRBD1
CDR3aa: CASSETPGGEFF
CDR3nt: TGTGCCAGCAGTGAAACCCCAGGGGGCGAGTTCTTC

v_gene: TRBV7-2
j_gene: TRBJ2-4
abundance: few
d_gene: -
CDR3aa: CASSTSGSVAKNIQYF
CDR3nt: TGTGCCAGCAGCACCTCAGGATCCGTAGCCAAAAACATTCAGTACTTC

v_gene: TRBV6-5
j_gene: TRBJ1-1
abundance: -
d_gene: -
CDR3aa: CASSYAGLDTEAFF
CDR3nt: TGTGCCAGCAGTTACGCCGGGTTGGACACTGAAGCTTTCTTT

v_gene: TRBV9
j_gene: TRBJ1-2
abundance: -
d_gene: -
CDR3aa: CASSVGGASPGNYGYTF
CDR3nt: TGTGCCAGCAGCGTAGGGGGGGCATCGCCGGGAAACTATGGCTACACCTTC

v_gene: TRBV7-3
j_gene: TRBJ1-1
abundance: -
d_gene: -
CDR3aa: CASSSTGTSSEAFF
CDR3nt: TGTGCCAGCAGCTCAACTGGGACGAGCTCCGAAGCTTTCTTT

v_gene: TRBV13
j_gene: TRBJ2-7
abundance: -
d_gene: TRBD1
CDR3aa: CASSHVRTGRYEQYF
CDR3nt: TGTGCCAGCAGCCACGTCAGGACAGGGAGGTACGAGCAGTACTTC

v_gene: TRBV6-6
j_gene: TRBJ1-4
abundance: -
d_gene: TRBD1
CDR3aa: CASSSVTGGYEKLFF
CDR3nt: TGTGCCAGCAGTTCAGTTACAGGGGGTTATGAAAAACTGTTTTTT

v_gene: TRBV14
j_gene: TRBJ2-1
abundance: -
d_gene: -
CDR3aa: CASSKDSISYNEQFF
CDR3nt: TGTGCCAGCAGCAAGGACAGTATTTCCTACAATGAGCAGTTCTTC

v_gene: TRBV30
j_gene: TRBJ2-2
abundance: -
d_gene: TRBD1
CDR3aa: CAWKPPGQGPGELFF
CDR3nt: TGTGCCTGGAAACCACCGGGACAGGGTCCCGGGGAGCTGTTTTTT